This T cell receptor (beta chain) came from a study of T cells in Graves' hyperthyroidism and ophthalmopathy. Broader study findings: It was a median about 7.1 months before onset that the model predicted ophthalmopathy. Blood also held most thyroid clonotypes expanded beyond 0.001.

To note about this clonotype: The antigen is unknown.

The authors deemed Graves' hyperthyroidism stable absent ophthalmopathy progression within 18 months. From approximately 9.1 ml of fresh peripheral blood, PBMCs were isolated. Amplification of TCR beta CDR3 regions used RNA as the template. Researchers ran a first-round RT-PCR on the TCR CDR3 using the HTBI primer set. TCRdb called the multiplex PCR reads again in MiXCR, with one record for every CDR3 protein. The table shows hundreds of thousands of distinct CDR3 sequences, with around 13% occurring only once. This CDR3 spans 16 amino acids. Germline CDR1 and CDR2: LGHNA and YSLEER. Trimming at V came to 0 bases and at J to 2 bases, leaving 6 bases not matched to a gene.

The clonotype originates from a woman under 30 with Graves' hyperthyroidism. The V and J genes are TRBV4-3 and TRBJ2-5; 7 bases map to TRBD2. Sequencing was carried out using blood. The DNA for the CDR3 is TGCGCCAGCAGCCAAGATGGGAGGGGCAGACAAGAGACCCAGTACTTC. This translates into CASSQDGRGRQETQYF.